One sample yielded the 7 T cell receptor beta chains listed below, sequenced in a study of monozygotic twins with inflammatory bowel disease. TCRdb re-called the 5' RACE reads and catalogs CDR3 proteins one per entry, DNA excluded. The sample has approximately 100,000 distinct CDR3 sequences. Sequenced: blood. Every receptor here comes from a human donor with ulcerative colitis or Crohn's disease, or a healthy co-twin of an affected twin (not recorded which).

Here the CDR3 reads CASSFRTGISEQYF. The V and J genes are TRBV5-5 and TRBJ2-7; checking the TCRdb D call of TRBD1 is not possible without DNA. The germline gives CDR1 SGHKS, CDR2 YYEKEE (reference sequence). This CDR3 is built from 14 residues.

This sequence joins TRBV4-3 and TRBJ2-3; the TRBD2 assignment by TCRdb is unverifiable without DNA. Germline V gene data show CDR1 as LGHNA and CDR2 as YSLEER. The CDR3 length is 19 residues. The CDR3 is CASSQDTGTSGGFTDTQYF.

The CDR3 loop is CASRYPGQGLYGYTF. The chain recombines TRBV7-2 with TRBJ1-2; TCRdb lists TRBD1, though no DNA is available to test this call. In germline, CDR1 is SGHTA, CDR2 FQGNSA. The CDR3 totals 15 residues.

The J gene is TRBJ1-4, the V gene TRBV6-5; TCRdb proposes TRBD1, but this gene call is untestable without DNA. This CDR3 contains 14 residues. The germline V gene encodes CDR1 MNHEY and CDR2 SVGAGI. CDR3 sequence: CASSYRGWDEKLFF.

The rearrangement joins TRBV15 to TRBJ2-2; the D call of TRBD1 rests on TCRdb alone, since no DNA is present to check it. This CDR3 comprises 14 residues. Germline values: CDR1 LNHNV, CDR2 YYDKDF (reference sequence). CDR3 amino acids: CATGDRVNTGELFF.

The chain recombines TRBV7-9 with TRBJ2-4; TCRdb designates TRBD1, a call that cannot be tested without DNA. This CDR3 contains 14 residues. Per the germline V gene, CDR1 is SEHNR and CDR2 is FQNEAQ (reference sequence). CDR3: CASSLDPVNSWGDF.

The chain links TRBV20-1 to TRBJ1-5; TCRdb selects TRBD1, and the lack of DNA leaves this call unchecked. CDR1 DFQATT and CDR2 SNEGSKA come from the germline V gene (reference sequence). The CDR3 spans 14 residues. The CDR3 spells CSARVPRGPQPQHF.